This T cell receptor beta chain was found in a study of blood T cells in healthy people across ages. Details on this clonotype: Its antigen is unknown.

Healthy Caucasian individuals from Russia aged roughly 6 to 100 were enrolled as donors. Study results and limitations: Long-lived and aged donors differed, with more naive CD4+ cells and higher diversity in the long-lived.

A second PCR, run for about 6 to 11 cycles, used a sample-barcoded 5' primer plus a J-beta primer mix. A single record per CDR3 protein comes from TCRdb applying MiXCR to the 5' RACE reads. The sample lists 1.5 million to 2 million distinct CDR3 sequences; less than 50% were seen once. The CDR3 spans 15 residues. Per the germline V gene, CDR1 is SEHNR and CDR2 is FQNEAQ (reference sequence). The ends were cut back, 4 bases at V and 2 bases at J, with 12 bases in the middle. This TCR came from a woman aged 40-49 years in good health. The sample taken for sequencing was blood. V gene TRBV7-9 combines with J gene TRBJ1-5; weak D call: TRBD1 (5 bases). The CDR3 DNA reads as TGTGCCAGCAGCTCCCCGGGGGACGGCAATCAGCCCCAGCATTTT. Its translation is CASSSPGDGNQPQHF.